This T cell receptor beta chain appears in the sequencing data of a study of blood T cell repertoires in COVID-19. Study-level background: The origin of the acute and convalescent COVID-19 samples was the United States, Italy and Spain. In each case, the material was cDNA or gDNA derived from T cells, B-cell-depleted T cells, or PBMCs.

This table comes from immunoSEQ multiplex PCR, and its TCRdb copy is limited to in-frame clones, with some not included. The table shows about 220,000 clones, with approximately 86% occurring only once. Germline V gene sequence: CDR1 PRHDT, CDR2 FYEKMQ (reference sequence). V trimming: 8 bases; J trimming: 4 bases; junction bases outside the gene matches: 1. CDR3 length: 11 residues. The specimen was peripheral blood. This clonotype was sampled from a woman aged 80 or older with acute or convalescent COVID-19. V and J are TRBV13 and TRBJ1-1, with 7 bases matching TRBD1. The DNA for the CDR3 is TGTGCCAGCGACAGGGCCACTGAAGCTTTCTTT. Translating it yields CASDRATEAFF.